Given below is one TCR beta chain in context. CDR3 length: 17 residues. Germline V CDR1 and CDR2: MNHNS, SASEGT. The J segment lost 3 bases and the V segment lost 1 base, leaving 7 bases of the junction unmatched. The sample comes from a study of T cell repertoires in ileal Crohn's disease. The protocol was immunoSEQ multiplex PCR, while the TCRdb copy is restricted to in-frame clones and leaves out a portion. The sample holds approximately 5,000 clones; about 81% are singletons and the top ten take roughly 6.1%. The sequence came from an adult with Crohn's disease. The genes are TRBV6-1 and TRBJ2-3; TRBD2 agrees at 10 bases. Sample: ileal tissue. CDR3 in amino acids: CASSEGLAGDVTDTQYF. CDR3 coding DNA: TGTGCCAGCAGTGAAGGGCTAGCGGGGGACGTTACAGATACGCAGTATTTT.